This record concerns one TCR beta chain sequence. The antigen is undetermined. TCRdb re-called the 5' RACE reads with MiXCR, one entry per CDR3 protein. The top ten hold approximately 10% of the sample, which has roughly 250,000 distinct CDR3 sequences, over 13% seen once. CDR3 size: 13 residues. The V and J ends lost 4 bases and 2 bases respectively, with 8 bases between them. Germline CDR1 and CDR2: SGHDN and FVKESK. This sample is drawn from a study of identical twins. Study-wide findings and caveats: Alpha sequences that were out-of-frame and twin-shared showed an excess of low generation probability. Analyses based on zero insertions could be partly confounded by invariant MAIT and iNKT cells. There were fewer insertions in abundant cord blood beta clonotypes, but memory repertoires showed no such pattern. It was out-of-frame TCR alpha sharing in monozygotic twins that models underestimated.

The material sequenced was memory (CD45RO+) T cells sorted from blood. The chain recombines TRBV14 with TRBJ1-1; D unresolved. This clonotype was sampled from a woman between 18 and 30 years old in good health. This CDR3 reads CASSPGFNTEAFF. The CDR3 coding sequence is TGTGCCAGCAGCCCGGGATTCAACACTGAAGCTTTCTTT.